These 18 T cell receptor beta chains were all obtained from the same sample, sequenced in a study of blood T cell repertoires in COVID-19. Assay used: immunoSEQ multiplex PCR; TCRdb lists only in-frame clones, some missing. The repertoire holds some 400,000 clones, with approximately 87% as singletons. The sequenced sample was peripheral blood. These receptors all stem from a woman aged 30 to 39 with COVID-19, enrolled during active disease.

The gene calls are TRBV24-1 and TRBJ1-5, with 8 positions matching TRBD1. This CDR3 has 14 amino acids. Germline CDR1 reads KGHDR; CDR2 reads SFDVKD. V lost 7 bases, J lost 4 bases, and 5 bases stayed unmatched. The CDR3, as DNA: TGTGCCACCAGGGGACAGGAGAAGAATCAGCCCCAGCATTTT. Encoded protein: CATRGQEKNQPQHF.

This chain links TRBV7-2 with TRBJ2-5; D ambiguous. Trimming took off 5 bases at V and 2 bases at J, with 15 bases between the two ends. This CDR3 contains 15 residues. Looked up from germline, CDR1 is SGHTA and CDR2 is FQGNSA. CDR3 loop: CASSLPQTTQETQYF. The DNA for the CDR3 is TGTGCCAGCAGCCTGCCCCAAACCACACAAGAGACCCAGTACTTC.

The chain employs TRBV11-2 and TRBJ2-5; 12 nucleotides align to TRBD2. Germline CDR1 is SGHAT and CDR2 is FQNNGV. The CDR3 contains 17 residues. Trimming at V came to 5 bases and at J to 5 bases, leaving 12 bases not matched to a gene. The CDR3 coding sequence is TGTGCCAGCAGCGCCAGACTAGCGGGAGACCCTCGGGAGACCCAGTACTTC. This translates into CASSARLAGDPRETQYF.

The rearrangement joins TRBV5-4 to TRBJ1-1; 9 nucleotides agree with TRBD1. Per germline, CDR1 SGHNT and CDR2 YYREEE (reference sequence). The CDR3 sequence is 15 residues long. Losses at the gene ends were 3 bases for V and 1 base for J; bases not matched to a gene: 4. The CDR3 sequence: CASSSPDRGNTEAFF. Here the CDR3 DNA reads TGTGCCAGCAGCTCACCGGACAGGGGGAACACTGAAGCTTTCTTT.

The rearrangement links TRBV21-1 to TRBJ1-1; the table calls TRBD1, which could not be checked here. TRBV21-1 is assigned pseudogene status. The CDR3 contains 14 residues. The CDR3 nucleotides read TGTGCCAGCAGCCAGGGGACGCCGAACACTGAAGCTTTCTTT. It encodes CASSQGTPNTEAFF.

The rearrangement uses TRBV3-1 (or the pseudogene TRBV3-2) and TRBJ2-5; 7 bases match TRBD2. Trimming at V came to 4 bases and at J to 5 bases, leaving 7 bases not matched to a gene. The germline gives CDR1 LGHDT, CDR2 YNNKEL (reference sequence). CDR3 size: 14 residues. This CDR3 reads CASSRIGEGETQYF. CDR3 nucleotide sequence: TGTGCCAGCAGCCGGATCGGGGAGGGCGAGACCCAGTACTTC.

CDR3 nucleotides: TGTGCCAGCAGCTCGAAGGACTGGGACACCGGGGAGCTGTTTTTT. The encoded protein is CASSSKDWDTGELFF. The chain carries TRBV11-3 and TRBJ2-2, with a weak D call TRBD2 (5 bases). This CDR3 comprises 15 residues. The germline CDR1 and CDR2 sequences are SGHNT and YENEEA. Trimming left V 4 bases short and J 3 bases short, with 12 bases between.

CDR3 sequence: CASSEGGGSTDTQYF. Here the CDR3 DNA reads TGTGCCAGCAGTGAAGGGGGGGGAAGCACAGATACGCAGTATTTT. The chain employs TRBV2 and TRBJ2-3; 7 bases line up with TRBD2. CDR1 and CDR2 from the germline V gene are SNHLY and FYNNEI. V was pared by 1 base and J by 0 bases, with 1 base of the junction left unmatched. This CDR3 has 15 residues.

The gene calls are TRBV9 and TRBJ2-3; 7 bases are shared with TRBD1. The V segment lost 3 bases and the J segment 1 base; nucleotides outside the gene matches: 8. The CDR3 covers 16 residues. The germline CDR1 and CDR2 sequences are SGDLS and YYNGEE. Written as DNA, the CDR3 is TGTGCCAGCAGCGCAGCAACGAGGGGGCGCACAGATACGCAGTATTTT. It specifies CASSAATRGRTDTQYF.

At least ten counts were recorded for this clone. The J gene is TRBJ1-5, the V gene TRBV7-9; D unclear. The germline V and J ends were trimmed by 5 bases and 1 base, with 12 bases remaining between them. CDR3 length equals 15 residues. The germline V gene has CDR1 SEHNR and CDR2 FQNEAQ (reference sequence). This CDR3 is CASSKDGRSNQPQHF. The CDR3 DNA reads as TGTGCCAGCAGCAAAGACGGGAGGAGCAATCAGCCCCAGCATTTT.

In nucleotides, the CDR3 is TGCGCCAGCAGCTTGGCCCCCGGAGCCTACGAGCAGTACTTC. Its translation: CASSLAPGAYEQYF. V gene TRBV5-1 combines with J gene TRBJ2-7; D is undetermined. Germline V gene sequence: CDR1 SGHRS, CDR2 YFSETQ. The CDR3 sequence is 14 residues long. V was shortened by 0 bases and J by 2 bases, with 9 bases between the two germline ends.

A single count supports this clone. The J gene is TRBJ2-1, the V gene TRBV4-1, with 12 nucleotides matching TRBD2. The germline gives CDR1 MGHRA, CDR2 YSYEKL. The J segment lost 8 bases and the V segment lost 4 bases, leaving 12 bases of the junction unmatched. The CDR3 has 17 amino acids. The CDR3 reads CASSPPGASGRVYEQFF. The CDR3, as DNA: TGCGCCAGCAGCCCCCCTGGGGCTAGCGGGAGGGTCTATGAGCAGTTCTTC.

The V and J genes are TRBV7-6 and TRBJ1-2; TRBD1 matches at 9 bases. The length of the CDR3 is 14 residues. CDR1 is SGHVS and CDR2 is FNYEAQ in the germline V gene. V was pared by 4 bases and J by 8 bases, with 8 bases of the junction left unmatched. CDR3: CASSSSLTGGGYTF. The CDR3 nucleotides are TGTGCCAGCAGCTCAAGCCTTACAGGGGGCGGCTACACCTTC. Full variable domain (missing parts from reference TRBV7-6 and TRBJ1-2): GAGVSQSPRYKVTKRGQDVALRCDPISGHVSLYWYRQALGQGPEFLTYFNYEAQQDKSGLPNDRFSAERPEGSISTLTIQRTEQRDSAMYRCASSSSLTGGGYTFGSGTRLTVV.

This clone was observed a handful of times. The rearrangement links TRBV5-1 to TRBJ2-1, with 11 bases fitting TRBD1. Germline trimming cut 4 bases from V and 9 bases from J; bases unmatched to any gene: 6. Germline loops: CDR1 SGHRS, CDR2 YFSETQ. The CDR3 is 14 residues long. Written as DNA, the CDR3 is TGCGCCAGCAGCCCGGGACAGGGGGGAGGTGAGCAGTTCTTC. Its translation is CASSPGQGGGEQFF.

The CDR3 bases are TGTGCCAGCAGCTTAATCGGACAGGGGAAGGCCTACACCTTC. Protein product: CASSLIGQGKAYTF. The chain joins TRBV11-2 to TRBJ1-2, with 9 bases aligning to TRBD1. Unmatched junction bases numbered 8, after V lost 2 bases and J lost 10 bases. The germline V gene encodes CDR1 SGHAT and CDR2 FQNNGV. This CDR3 has 14 amino acids.

The rearrangement links TRBV18 to TRBJ1-5; 7 nucleotides align to TRBD1. With V trimmed by 3 bases and J by 0 bases, 5 bases remained unmatched. This CDR3 has 16 amino acids. The V gene's germline CDR1 is KGHSH and CDR2 LQKENI. CDR3 loop: CASSPGDSYSNQPQHF. In DNA, the CDR3 is TGTGCCAGCTCACCCGGGGACAGCTATAGCAATCAGCCCCAGCATTTT.

This rearrangement joins TRBV2 to TRBJ1-5; 10 nucleotides line up with TRBD1. V gave up 5 bases and J gave up 6 bases; unmatched junction bases: 4. Germline CDR1 SNHLY, CDR2 FYNNEI. The CDR3 spans 14 residues. In DNA form, the CDR3 reads TGTGCCAGCAGTCGTGGACAGGGGGTTCAGCCCCAGCATTTT. It yields the protein CASSRGQGVQPQHF.

Details on this clone: It differs at one base from a far larger clone, so likely a read error. The chain has TRBV11-2 and TRBJ2-7; D unresolved. The germline V gene has CDR1 SGHAT and CDR2 FQNNGV. CDR3 length equals 11 residues. V shed 5 bases and J shed 1 base, with 3 bases lying between them. This chain's CDR3 is CASSVSYEQYF. CDR3 in DNA: TGTGCCAGCAGCGTATCCTACGAGCAGTACTTC.